The 19 T cell receptor beta chains listed next were all sequenced from one sample in a study of lung T cells in sarcoidosis with Löfgren's syndrome. TCRdb passed the reads through MiXCR, listing each CDR3 protein once. The sample includes about 63,000 distinct CDR3 sequences, about 20% seen only once; the top ten take about 2.2%. Input material: CD4+ T cells from PBMCs. The receptor set was obtained from a human donor with sarcoidosis (Löfgren's syndrome or another form), or a control subject (not recorded which).

On this clonotype: This clone may be a read error of a much larger clone one base away. The chain has TRBV28 and TRBJ2-7; D is unclear. CDR1 is MDHEN, CDR2 SYDVKM, per germline. CDR3 length: 12 amino acids. The CDR3 protein is CASSHSSYEQHF. Here the CDR3 DNA reads TGTGCCAGCAGCCACAGCTCCTACGAGCAGCACTTC.

This clonotype was detected only a few times. The CDR3 region has the DNA TGTGCCAGCTCACCATCTTACAGGACGAACACTGAAGCTTTCTTT. Translation gives CASSPSYRTNTEAFF. This chain links TRBV18 with TRBJ1-1, with D perhaps matching TRBD1 (5 bases). The CDR3 is 15 amino acids. Trimming stripped 2 bases from V and 1 base from J, with 11 bases between. The germline gives CDR1 KGHSH, CDR2 LQKENI.

The table lists this clonotype with many counts. The chain links TRBV3-1 to TRBJ2-1, with 9 bases identical to TRBD2. Per germline, CDR1 LGHDT and CDR2 YNNKEL (reference sequence). J was trimmed by 8 bases and V by 0 bases; bases with no gene match: 14. This CDR3 is built from 18 residues. CDR3 nucleotides: TGTGCCAGCAGCCAAGATGGGGGTAGCGGGGGCCCTAGGGATGAGCAGTTCTTC. It codes for CASSQDGGSGGPRDEQFF.

The CDR3 sequence is CAISPGTGATYNEQFF. The DNA for the CDR3 is TGTGCCATCAGCCCCGGGACAGGGGCCACCTACAATGAGCAGTTCTTC. J is TRBJ2-1 and V is TRBV10-3, with 10 bases aligning to TRBD1. The CDR3 is 16 amino acids. Germline V gives CDR1 ENHRY, CDR2 SYGVKD. V lost 6 bases to trimming and J lost 2 bases; unmatched junction nucleotides: 7.

This clonotype was observed at least ten times. The chain couples TRBV7-2 to TRBJ2-1; 13 positions agree with TRBD2. Germline lookup yields CDR1 SGHTA and CDR2 FQGNSA. This CDR3 spans 13 amino acids. The trim removed 5 bases at V and 15 bases at J, leaving 7 bases unmatched. Written as DNA, the CDR3 is TGTGCCAGCAGCCCCATCGGGACTAGCGGGACGTTCTTC. As protein: CASSPIGTSGTFF.

This clonotype occurred many times. The J gene is TRBJ1-1, the V gene TRBV12-3 or TRBV12-4; D not resolved. The V end was cut by 7 bases, the J end by 0 bases, with 9 bases between. The CDR3 loop spans 13 amino acids. The DNA of the CDR3 is TGTGCCAGCAAGAGGCGGCTGAACACTGAAGCTTTCTTT. This codes for CASKRRLNTEAFF.

There are many counts of this clonotype. The V gene is TRBV20-1, the J gene TRBJ1-1; the D gene is possibly TRBD1 (5 bases). V was pared by 1 base and J by 1 base, with 13 bases between. CDR3 length: 15 amino acids. Germline CDR1 DFQATT, CDR2 SNEGSKA (reference sequence). The CDR3 nucleotides read TGCAGTGCTAGAGGATGGCCAGGGAGGAACACTGAAGCTTTCTTT. As protein: CSARGWPGRNTEAFF.

The V gene is TRBV20-1, the J gene TRBJ2-6, with 11 bases aligning to TRBD1. This CDR3 region has 17 residues. Germline V CDR1 and CDR2: DFQATT, SNEGSKA (reference sequence). The V gene end was trimmed by 7 bases and the J gene end by 4 bases; junction bases not matched to a gene: 12. CDR3 in DNA: TGCAGTGGAGTGGGGACAGGGGGGCTCAGAGGGGCCAACGTCCTGACTTTC. Translated, it gives CSGVGTGGLRGANVLTF.

This clonotype was seen repeatedly, ten times or more. V usage is TRBV20-1 and J usage is TRBJ2-4, with D perhaps matching TRBD1 or TRBD2 (5 bases each). This CDR3 has 14 residues. Germline V lookup: CDR1 DFQATT, CDR2 SNEGSKA (reference sequence). Trimming left V 7 bases short and J 9 bases short, with 22 bases between. CDR3 sequence (DNA): TGCAGTGAAACCGACACAGGCCGAGAGGGCATTCAGTACTTC. Translating it yields CSETDTGREGIQYF.

J is TRBJ2-3 and V is TRBV5-5; no definite D call. V was clipped by 4 bases and J by 3 bases, with 12 bases between them. Germline V gene data show CDR1 as SGHKS and CDR2 as YYEKEE (reference sequence). The CDR3 is 14 amino acids. Here the CDR3 reads CASSLEWATDTQYF. Written as DNA, the CDR3 is TGTGCCAGCAGCCTGGAATGGGCTACAGATACGCAGTATTTT.

The sample holds many counts of this clonotype. The chain links TRBV27 to TRBJ1-2, with 9 bases identical to TRBD1. CDR1 is MNHEY and CDR2 is SMNVEV in the germline V gene (reference sequence). J lost 4 bases, V lost 5 bases, and 17 bases had no gene match. The length of the CDR3 is 18 residues. The CDR3 is CASSPTGTGFPHGYGYTF. As DNA, the CDR3 is TGTGCCAGCAGTCCCACCGGGACAGGGTTCCCTCATGGCTATGGCTACACCTTC.

This clonotype was recorded at least ten times. The chain has TRBV20-1 and TRBJ1-2, with a tentative D call TRBD1 (6 bases). V lost 5 bases and J 2 bases, leaving 12 bases between the germline ends. The CDR3 runs to 13 residues. The germline gives CDR1 DFQATT, CDR2 SNEGSKA (reference sequence). CDR3 DNA sequence: TGCAGTGCTGACGACAGGTCGAACTATGGCTACACCTTC. Protein sequence: CSADDRSNYGYTF.

In regard to this clonotype: The junction and the germline gene differ at one end; a read error may be behind it. The chain links TRBV29-1 to TRBJ2-3; D may be TRBD2 (5 bases). The CDR3 has 12 amino acids. CDR1 SQVTM and CDR2 ANQGSEA come from the germline V gene. Here the CDR3 DNA reads TGCAGCGTGACTACCGGCACGGATACGCAGTATTTT. This gives the protein CSVTTGTDTQYF.

This clonotype was observed a handful of times. V usage is TRBV7-9 and J usage is TRBJ1-2, with D hard to call. The V end was cut by 1 base, the J end by 7 bases, with 7 bases between. This CDR3 region has 12 residues. Germline CDR1 reads SEHNR; CDR2 reads FQNEAQ (reference sequence). The CDR3 DNA is TGTGCCAGCAGCTTAGGCGATATTGGCTACACCTTC. It encodes CASSLGDIGYTF.

With regard to this clonotype: One end of the junction does not line up with germline, which may come from a read error. This chain joins TRBV18 and TRBJ2-3, with 11 nucleotides matching TRBD2. Germline CDR1 KGHSH, CDR2 LQKENI. The CDR3 is 16 residues long. CDR3: CASSPETSGATNTQYF. The CDR3 bases are TGTGCCAGCTCACCAGAGACTAGCGGGGCCACAAATACGCAGTATTTT.

This clonotype was seen ten or more times. CDR3 in amino acids: CASSLDGIVENTIYF. Here the CDR3 DNA reads TGCGCCAGCAGCTTGGACGGGATAGTGGAAAACACCATATATTTT. This chain links TRBV5-1 with TRBJ1-3; D ambiguous. The CDR3 has 15 amino acids. V lost 0 bases and J 6 bases, leaving 13 bases between the germline ends. Germline CDR1 and CDR2: SGHRS and YFSETQ.

This chain uses TRBV4-1 with TRBJ2-3; D perhaps matches TRBD1 (5 bases). Germline V gene lookup returns CDR1 MGHRA and CDR2 YSYEKL. This CDR3 has 17 amino acids. The germline V and J ends were trimmed by 2 bases and 7 bases, with 22 bases remaining between them. Here the CDR3 reads CASSQLDMGFVGNTQYF. CDR3 DNA: TGCGCCAGCAGCCAACTGGACATGGGCTTTGTGGGTAATACGCAGTATTTT.

The rearrangement links TRBV18 to TRBJ1-1; D call uncertain. The V gene lost 2 bases and the J gene lost 1 base, with 8 bases spanning the gap. This CDR3 comprises 14 residues. Germline lookup yields CDR1 KGHSH and CDR2 LQKENI. In nucleotides, the CDR3 is TGTGCCAGCTCACCATCCCAGAGGAACACTGAAGCTTTCTTT. Translation gives CASSPSQRNTEAFF.

This clonotype was seen at least ten times. The chain couples TRBV28 to TRBJ1-1; 7 bases align to TRBD1. Germline trimming cut 2 bases from V and 2 bases from J; bases unmatched to any gene: 5. The CDR3 is 15 residues long. Per the germline V gene, CDR1 is MDHEN and CDR2 is SYDVKM. The CDR3 DNA reads as TGTGCCAGCAGTTTACGAGGGGGCGGCAACACTGAAGCTTTCTTT. Its protein is CASSLRGGGNTEAFF.